This is a list of T cell receptor beta chains from one sample in a study of STAT5B mutations in CD4+ large granular lymphocyte leukemia. Repertoires were generated with immunoSEQ multiplex PCR, while TCRdb's copy carries only in-frame clones and drops some. Found here are roughly 48,000 clones, around 70% of them singletons; the top ten hold 1.5%. The sequenced sample was CD4+ T cells from blood buffy coats. Receptors were obtained from a human donor in good health. Both conserved end residues are part of each CDR3. The order of the fields is clone size, J gene, D gene, V gene, CDR3 protein, CDR3 DNA. D genes are given only for firm matches. Expanded clones are given a class, and other clones once, few, many or no size at all.

- | TRBJ2-7 | - | TRBV5-4 | CASSFYTYEQYF | TGTGCCAGCAGCTTCTATACCTACGAGCAGTACTTC
- | TRBJ1-6 | - | TRBV19 | CASTEGNYNSPLHF | TGTGCCAGTACGGAAGGGAACTATAATTCACCCCTCCACTTT
- | TRBJ2-3 | - | TRBV7-9 | CASSLMGPDTQYF | TGTGCCAGCAGCTTAATGGGCCCAGATACGCAGTATTTT
- | TRBJ2-5 | - | TRBV11-2 | CASSLYYQETQYF | TGTGCCAGCAGCTTATACTATCAAGAGACCCAGTACTTC
few | TRBJ2-2 | - | TRBV7-3 | CASRPTSSGELFF | TGTGCCAGCAGGCCAACTAGCTCCGGGGAGCTGTTTTTT
- | TRBJ2-2 | - | TRBV7-2 | CASSSTGPTNTGELFF | TGTGCCAGCAGCTCGACCGGGCCCACGAACACCGGGGAGCTGTTTTTT
few | TRBJ1-2 | TRBD1 | TRBV4-2 | CASSQDGQGGGGYTF | TGTGCCAGCAGCCAAGATGGACAGGGTGGCGGTGGCTACACCTTC
- | TRBJ1-1 | - | TRBV7-8 | CASSTRQNTEAFF | TGTGCCAGCAGCACCCGACAGAACACTGAAGCTTTCTTT
- | TRBJ1-6 | - | TRBV27 | CASSSYQGRSIYNSPLHF | TGTGCCAGCAGTTCCTACCAGGGAAGGTCTATCTATAATTCACCCCTCCACTTT
- | TRBJ1-4 | TRBD1 | TRBV19 | CATPARDRSNEKLFF | TGTGCCACCCCCGCCCGGGACAGGTCTAATGAAAAACTGTTTTTT
- | TRBJ1-5 | - | TRBV10-1 | CASSGLDRHLGYSNQPQHF | TGCGCCAGCAGTGGATTAGACAGACACCTCGGGTATAGCAATCAGCCCCAGCATTTT
- | TRBJ2-5 | - | TRBV6-5 | CASSEGETQYF | TGTGCCAGCAGCGAGGGGGAGACCCAGTACTTC
- | TRBJ2-3 | TRBD2 | TRBV6-6 | CASVTTGGTGTDTQYF | TGTGCCAGCGTAACGACGGGGGGGACTGGCACAGATACGCAGTATTTT
once | TRBJ1-3 | - | TRBV30 | CAWSGGNTIYF | TGTGCCTGGAGTGGAGGAAACACCATATATTTT
- | TRBJ1-1 | - | TRBV5-1 | CASSLWGNTEAFF | TGCGCCAGCAGCTTGTGGGGGAACACTGAAGCTTTCTTT
- | TRBJ1-1 | - | TRBV6-6 | CASSVGGPEAFF | TGTGCCAGCAGCGTAGGGGGTCCTGAAGCTTTCTTT
- | TRBJ1-2 | - | TRBV28 | CASSLAQDGGGYTF | TGTGCCAGCAGCCTGGCTCAGGACGGGGGAGGCTACACCTTC
once | TRBJ1-2 | - | TRBV5-1 | CASSLVNNGYTF | TGCGCCAGCAGCTTGGTTAATAATGGCTACACCTTC
- | TRBJ2-5 | - | TRBV9 | CASGVLDQETQYF | TGTGCCAGCGGCGTACTAGATCAGGAGACCCAGTACTTC